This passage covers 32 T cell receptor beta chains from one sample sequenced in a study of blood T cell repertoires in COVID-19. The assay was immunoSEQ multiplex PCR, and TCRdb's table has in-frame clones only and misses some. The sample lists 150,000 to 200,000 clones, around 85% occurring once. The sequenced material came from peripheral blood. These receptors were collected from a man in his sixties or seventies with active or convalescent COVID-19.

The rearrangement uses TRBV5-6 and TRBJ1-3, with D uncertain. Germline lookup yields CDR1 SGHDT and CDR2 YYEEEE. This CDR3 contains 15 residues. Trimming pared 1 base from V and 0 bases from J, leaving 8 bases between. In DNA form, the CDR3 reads TGTGCCAGCAGCTTGAACAGTCTCTCTGGAAACACCATATATTTT. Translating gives CASSLNSLSGNTIYF.

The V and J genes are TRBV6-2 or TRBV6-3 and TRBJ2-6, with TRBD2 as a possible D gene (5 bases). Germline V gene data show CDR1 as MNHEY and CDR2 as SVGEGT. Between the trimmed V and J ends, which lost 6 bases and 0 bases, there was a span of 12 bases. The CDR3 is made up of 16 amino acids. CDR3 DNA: TGTGCCAGCAGCGGAGGAAGTATCTCTGGGGCCAACGTCCTGACTTTC. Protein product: CASSGGSISGANVLTF.

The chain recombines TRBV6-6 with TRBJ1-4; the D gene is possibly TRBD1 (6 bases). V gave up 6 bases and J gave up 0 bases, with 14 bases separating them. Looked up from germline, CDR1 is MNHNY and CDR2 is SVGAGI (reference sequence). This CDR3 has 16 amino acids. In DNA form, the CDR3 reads TGTGCCAGCAGCTGGGGGGGCAGTCCAACTAATGAAAAACTGTTTTTT. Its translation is CASSWGGSPTNEKLFF.

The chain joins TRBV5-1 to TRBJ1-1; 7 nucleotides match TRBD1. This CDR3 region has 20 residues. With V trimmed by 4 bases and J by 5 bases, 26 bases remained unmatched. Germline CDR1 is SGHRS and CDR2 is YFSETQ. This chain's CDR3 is CASSASGQMGSGKIRTEAFF. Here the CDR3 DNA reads TGCGCCAGCAGCGCATCGGGACAGATGGGCTCGGGAAAAATTCGGACTGAAGCTTTCTTT.

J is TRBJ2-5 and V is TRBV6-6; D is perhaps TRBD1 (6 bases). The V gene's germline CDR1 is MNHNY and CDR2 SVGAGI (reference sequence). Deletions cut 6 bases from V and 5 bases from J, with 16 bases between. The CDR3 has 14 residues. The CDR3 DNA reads TGTGCCAGCAGCCTAGCCAGGGGTTTTGAGACCCAGTACTTC. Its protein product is CASSLARGFETQYF.

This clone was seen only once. In DNA, the CDR3 is TGCAGTGCTAGTCTGGGGGCGCGGGGGGTAGGGACCGGGGAGCTGTTTTTT. Its protein product is CSASLGARGVGTGELFF. V and J are TRBV20-1 and TRBJ2-2; 8 bases are a match to TRBD2. Germline CDR1 DFQATT, CDR2 SNEGSKA (reference sequence). The length of the CDR3 is 17 residues. With V trimmed by 3 bases and J by 5 bases, 14 bases remained unmatched.

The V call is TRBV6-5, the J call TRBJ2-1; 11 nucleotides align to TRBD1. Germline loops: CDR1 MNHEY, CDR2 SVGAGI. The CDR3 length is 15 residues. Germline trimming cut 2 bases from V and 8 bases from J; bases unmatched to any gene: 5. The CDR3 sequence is CASSYGRTGGYEQFF. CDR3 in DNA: TGTGCCAGCAGTTACGGTAGGACAGGGGGCTATGAGCAGTTCTTC.

CDR3 sequence (DNA): TGTGCCTGGGGAGATATTAGCAATCAGCCCCAGCATTTT. Amino acid sequence: CAWGDISNQPQHF. The chain couples TRBV30 to TRBJ1-5; D is unclear. The CDR3 is made up of 13 amino acids. The ends were cut back, 5 bases at V and 0 bases at J, with 8 bases in the middle. Germline CDR1 reads GTSNPN; CDR2 reads SVGIG (reference sequence).

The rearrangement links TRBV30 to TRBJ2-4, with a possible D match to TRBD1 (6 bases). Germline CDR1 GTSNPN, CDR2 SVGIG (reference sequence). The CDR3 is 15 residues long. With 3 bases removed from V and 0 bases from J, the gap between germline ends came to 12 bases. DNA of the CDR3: TGTGCCTGGAGGGACAGCCTACTAGCCAAAAACATTCAGTACTTC. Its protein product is CAWRDSLLAKNIQYF. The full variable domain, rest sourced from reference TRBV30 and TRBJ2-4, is SQTIHQWPATLVQPVGSPLSLECTVEGTSNPNLYWYRQAAGRGLQLLFYSVGIGQISSEVPQNLSASRPQDRQFILSSKKLLLSDSGFYLCAWRDSLLAKNIQYFGAGTRLSVL.

This CDR3 is CASRSWGGAGQLARAGELFF. The CDR3 nucleotides are TGTGCCAGCAGGTCCTGGGGGGGGGCGGGCCAACTAGCCAGAGCCGGGGAGCTGTTTTTT. The chain couples TRBV27 to TRBJ2-2, with a weak D call TRBD2 (7 bases). The CDR3 length is 20 residues. In germline, CDR1 is MNHEY, CDR2 SMNVEV (reference sequence). V was trimmed by 6 bases and J by 6 bases, leaving 32 bases between them.

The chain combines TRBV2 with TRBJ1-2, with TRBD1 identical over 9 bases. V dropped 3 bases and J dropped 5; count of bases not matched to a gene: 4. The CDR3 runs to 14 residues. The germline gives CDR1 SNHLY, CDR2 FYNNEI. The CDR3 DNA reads TGTGCCAGCAGTGATAGGGGGACAGGGTATGGCTACACCTTC. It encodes CASSDRGTGYGYTF.

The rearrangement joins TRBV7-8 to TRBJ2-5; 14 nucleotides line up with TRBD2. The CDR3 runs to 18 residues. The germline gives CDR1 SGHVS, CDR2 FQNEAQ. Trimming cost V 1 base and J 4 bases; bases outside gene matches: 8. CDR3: CASSLGTSGGSRGETQYF. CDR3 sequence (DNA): TGTGCCAGCAGCTTAGGGACTAGCGGGGGGTCGAGGGGAGAGACCCAGTACTTC.

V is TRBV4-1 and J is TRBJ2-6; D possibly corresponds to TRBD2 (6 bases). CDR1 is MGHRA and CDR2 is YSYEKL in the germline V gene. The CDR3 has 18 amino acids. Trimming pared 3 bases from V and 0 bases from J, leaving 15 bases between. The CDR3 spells CASSHQLALLSGANVLTF. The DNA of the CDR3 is TGCGCCAGCAGCCACCAACTAGCACTGCTCTCTGGGGCCAACGTCCTGACTTTC.

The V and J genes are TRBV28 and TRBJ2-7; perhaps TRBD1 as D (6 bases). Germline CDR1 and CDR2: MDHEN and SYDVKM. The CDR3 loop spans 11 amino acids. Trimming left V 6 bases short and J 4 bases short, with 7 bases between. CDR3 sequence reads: CASRGAYEQYF. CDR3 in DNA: TGTGCCAGCAGGGGGGCGTACGAGCAGTACTTC.

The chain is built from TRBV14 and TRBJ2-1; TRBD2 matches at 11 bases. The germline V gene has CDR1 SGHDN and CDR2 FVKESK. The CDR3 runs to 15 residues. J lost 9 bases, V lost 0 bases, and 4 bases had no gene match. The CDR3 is CASSQDPSGGSEQFF. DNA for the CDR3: TGTGCCAGCAGCCAAGATCCTAGCGGGGGGTCTGAGCAGTTCTTC.

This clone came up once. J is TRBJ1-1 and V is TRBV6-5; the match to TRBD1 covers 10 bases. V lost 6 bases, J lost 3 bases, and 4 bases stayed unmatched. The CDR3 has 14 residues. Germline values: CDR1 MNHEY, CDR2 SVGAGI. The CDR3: CASSPTGGYTEAFF. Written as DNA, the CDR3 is TGTGCCAGCAGCCCGACAGGGGGCTACACTGAAGCTTTCTTT.

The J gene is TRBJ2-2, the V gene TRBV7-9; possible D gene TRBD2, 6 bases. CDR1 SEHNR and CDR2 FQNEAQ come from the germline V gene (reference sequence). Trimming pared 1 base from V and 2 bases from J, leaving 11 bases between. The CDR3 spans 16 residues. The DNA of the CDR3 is TGTGCCAGCAGCTTAGGAGGCGGGACTAACACCGGGGAGCTGTTTTTT. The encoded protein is CASSLGGGTNTGELFF. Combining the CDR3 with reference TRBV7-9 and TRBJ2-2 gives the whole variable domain DTGVSQNPRHKITKRGQNVTFRCDPISEHNRLYWYRQTLGQGPEFLTYFQNEAQLEKSRLLSDRFSAERPKGSFSTLEIQRTEQGDSAMYLCASSLGGGTNTGELFFGEGSRLTVL.

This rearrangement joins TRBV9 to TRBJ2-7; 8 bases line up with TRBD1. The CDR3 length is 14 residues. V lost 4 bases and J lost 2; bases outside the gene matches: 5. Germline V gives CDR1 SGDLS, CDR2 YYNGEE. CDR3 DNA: TGTGCCAGCAGCCTGGGACAGGAGACCTACGAGCAGTACTTC. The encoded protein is CASSLGQETYEQYF.

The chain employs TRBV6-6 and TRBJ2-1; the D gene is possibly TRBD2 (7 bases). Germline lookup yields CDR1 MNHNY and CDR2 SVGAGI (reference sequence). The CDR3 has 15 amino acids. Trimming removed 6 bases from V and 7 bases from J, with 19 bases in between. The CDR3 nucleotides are TGTGCCAGCAGCCCCGGGTGGGGGGGCCAGAATGAGCAGTTCTTC. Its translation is CASSPGWGGQNEQFF.

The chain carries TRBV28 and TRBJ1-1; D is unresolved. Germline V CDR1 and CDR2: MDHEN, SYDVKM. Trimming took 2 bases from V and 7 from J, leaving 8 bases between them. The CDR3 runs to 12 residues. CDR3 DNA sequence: TGTGCCAGCAGTTTAGAATACAATGAAGCTTTCTTT. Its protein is CASSLEYNEAFF. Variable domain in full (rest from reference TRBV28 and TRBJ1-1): DVKVTQSSRYLVKRTGEKVFLECVQDMDHENMFWYRQDPGLGLRLIYFSYDVKMKEKGDIPEGYSVSREKKERFSLILESASTNQTSMYLCASSLEYNEAFFGQGTRLTVV.

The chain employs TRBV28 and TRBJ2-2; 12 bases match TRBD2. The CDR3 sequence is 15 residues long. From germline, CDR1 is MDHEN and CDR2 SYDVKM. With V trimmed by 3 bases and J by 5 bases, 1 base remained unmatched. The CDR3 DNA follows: TGTGCCAGCAGTTTCCTAGCGGGGGGGACCGGGGAGCTGTTTTTT. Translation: CASSFLAGGTGELFF.

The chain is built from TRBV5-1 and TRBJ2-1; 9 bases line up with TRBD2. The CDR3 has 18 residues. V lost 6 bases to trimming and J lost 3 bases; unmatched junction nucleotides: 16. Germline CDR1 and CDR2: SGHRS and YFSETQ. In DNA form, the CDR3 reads TGCGCCAGCAAGGTTTCTAGCGGGGAACGTATGCTCTACAATGAGCAGTTCTTC. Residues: CASKVSSGERMLYNEQFF. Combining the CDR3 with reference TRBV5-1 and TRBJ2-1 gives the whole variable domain KAGVTQTPRYLIKTRGQQVTLSCSPISGHRSVSWYQQTPGQGLQFLFEYFSETQRNKGNFPGRFSGRQFSNSRSEMNVSTLELGDSALYLCASKVSSGERMLYNEQFFGPGTRLTVL.

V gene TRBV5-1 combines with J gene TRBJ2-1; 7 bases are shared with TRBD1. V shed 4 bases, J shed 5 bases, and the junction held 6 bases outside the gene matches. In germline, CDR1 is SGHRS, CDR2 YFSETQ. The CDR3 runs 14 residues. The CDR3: CASSPLGTDNEQFF. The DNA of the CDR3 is TGCGCCAGCAGCCCGCTAGGGACAGACAATGAGCAGTTCTTC. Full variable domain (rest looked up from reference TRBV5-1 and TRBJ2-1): KAGVTQTPRYLIKTRGQQVTLSCSPISGHRSVSWYQQTPGQGLQFLFEYFSETQRNKGNFPGRFSGRQFSNSRSEMNVSTLELGDSALYLCASSPLGTDNEQFFGPGTRLTVL.

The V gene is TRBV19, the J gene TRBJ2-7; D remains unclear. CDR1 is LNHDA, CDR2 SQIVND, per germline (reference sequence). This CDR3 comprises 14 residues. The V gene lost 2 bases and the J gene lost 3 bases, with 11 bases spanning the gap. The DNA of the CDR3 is TGTGCCAGTAGTATAACCCCCCGCGACTACGAGCAGTACTTC. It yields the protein CASSITPRDYEQYF.

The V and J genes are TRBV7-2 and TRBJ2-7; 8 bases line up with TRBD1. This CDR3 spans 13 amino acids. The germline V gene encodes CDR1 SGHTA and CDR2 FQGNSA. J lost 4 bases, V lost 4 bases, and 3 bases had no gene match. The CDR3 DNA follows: TGTGCCAGCAGCTACAGACAGGGGTACGAGCAGTACTTC. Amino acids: CASSYRQGYEQYF.

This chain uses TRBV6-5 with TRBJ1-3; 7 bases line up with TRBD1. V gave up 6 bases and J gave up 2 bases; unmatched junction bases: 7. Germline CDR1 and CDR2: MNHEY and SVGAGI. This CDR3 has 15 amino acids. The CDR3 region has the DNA TGTGCCAGCAGCCAAACGAGGGGGCCTGGAAACACCATATATTTT. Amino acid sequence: CASSQTRGPGNTIYF.

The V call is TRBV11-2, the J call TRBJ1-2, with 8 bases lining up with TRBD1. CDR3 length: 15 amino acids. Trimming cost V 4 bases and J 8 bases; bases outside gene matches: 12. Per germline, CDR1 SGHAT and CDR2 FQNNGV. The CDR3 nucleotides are TGTGCCAGCAGCTCTATAGGGACAGGTCTAGGAGGCTACACCTTC. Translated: CASSSIGTGLGGYTF.

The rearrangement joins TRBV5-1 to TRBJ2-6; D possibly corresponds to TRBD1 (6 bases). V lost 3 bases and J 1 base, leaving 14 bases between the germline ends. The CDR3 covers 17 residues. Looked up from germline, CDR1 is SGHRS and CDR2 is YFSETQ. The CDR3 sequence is CASSSGTRGSGANVLTF. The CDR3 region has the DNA TGCGCCAGCAGCTCCGGGACACGCGGGTCTGGGGCCAACGTCCTGACTTTC.

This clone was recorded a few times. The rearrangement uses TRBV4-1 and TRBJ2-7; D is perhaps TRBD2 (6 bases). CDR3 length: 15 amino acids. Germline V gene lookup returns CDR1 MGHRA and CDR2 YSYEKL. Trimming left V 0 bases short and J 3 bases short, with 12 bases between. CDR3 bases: TGCGCCAGCAGCCAAGAGGAGGGTTGGGACTACGAGCAGTACTTC. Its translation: CASSQEEGWDYEQYF.

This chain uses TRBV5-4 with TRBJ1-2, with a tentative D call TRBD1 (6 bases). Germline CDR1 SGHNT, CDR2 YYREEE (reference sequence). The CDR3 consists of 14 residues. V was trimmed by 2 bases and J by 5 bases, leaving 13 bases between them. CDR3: CASSFQGGEYGYTF. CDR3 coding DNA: TGTGCCAGCAGCTTCCAAGGGGGGGAGTATGGCTACACCTTC.

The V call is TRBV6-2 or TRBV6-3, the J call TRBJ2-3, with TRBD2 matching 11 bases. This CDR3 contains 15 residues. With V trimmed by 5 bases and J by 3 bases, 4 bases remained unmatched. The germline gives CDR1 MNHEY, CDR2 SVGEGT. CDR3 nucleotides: TGTGCCAGCAGTCTTAGCGGGGGGGCAACAGATACGCAGTATTTT. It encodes CASSLSGGATDTQYF.

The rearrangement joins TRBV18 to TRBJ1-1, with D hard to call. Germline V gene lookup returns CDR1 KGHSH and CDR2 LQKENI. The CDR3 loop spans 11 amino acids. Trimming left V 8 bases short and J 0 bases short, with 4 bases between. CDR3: CASHLNTEAFF. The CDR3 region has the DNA TGTGCCAGCCATCTGAACACTGAAGCTTTCTTT.